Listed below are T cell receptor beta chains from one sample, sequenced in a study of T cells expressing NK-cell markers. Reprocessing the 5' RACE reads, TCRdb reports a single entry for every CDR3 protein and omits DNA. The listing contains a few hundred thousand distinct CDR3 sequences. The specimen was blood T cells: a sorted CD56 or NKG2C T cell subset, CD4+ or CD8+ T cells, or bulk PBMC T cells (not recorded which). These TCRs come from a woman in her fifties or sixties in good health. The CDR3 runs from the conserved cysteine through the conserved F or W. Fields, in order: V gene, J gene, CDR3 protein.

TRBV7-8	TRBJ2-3	CASRRQADTQYF
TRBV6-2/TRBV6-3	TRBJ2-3	CASRESGRDTDTQYF
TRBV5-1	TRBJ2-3	CASSPPGSRSTDTQYF
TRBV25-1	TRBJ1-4	CASTSAGQGEEKLFF
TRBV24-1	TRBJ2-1	CATSDPMRNEQFF
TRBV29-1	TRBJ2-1	CSVEEFRNEQFF
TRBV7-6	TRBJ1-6	CASSPMGQGLSPLHF
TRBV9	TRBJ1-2	CASSAEPGRPNYGYTF
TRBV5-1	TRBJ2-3	CASSLLSVASTHTQYF
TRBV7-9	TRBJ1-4	CASSAGSTATNEKLFF
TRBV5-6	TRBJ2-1	CASSFQGMNYNEQFF
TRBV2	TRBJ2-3	CASSGPGTSGQYF
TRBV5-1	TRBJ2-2	CASSTTSGRSGELFF
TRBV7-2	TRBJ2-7	CASSPDPIDSYEQYF
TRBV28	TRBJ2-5	CASTLSGAPGTQYF
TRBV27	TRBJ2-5	CASKLKETQYF
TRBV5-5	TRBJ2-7	CASSFSLTGKNYEQYF
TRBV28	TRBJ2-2	CASSLGGQDTGELFF
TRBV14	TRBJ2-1	CASSRVSGSGYNEQFF
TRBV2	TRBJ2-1	CASSKSGSYNEQFF
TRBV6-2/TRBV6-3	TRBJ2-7	CAAGESYEQYF
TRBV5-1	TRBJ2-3	CASSLPRLAGGFGDTQYF
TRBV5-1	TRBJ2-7	CASSSAGVGAYEQYF
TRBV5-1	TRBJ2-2	CATTSVTGELFF
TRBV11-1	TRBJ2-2	CASNLGGESNTGELFF
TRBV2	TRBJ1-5	CASREGSGNQPQHF
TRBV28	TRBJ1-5	CASSLGRGGQPQHF
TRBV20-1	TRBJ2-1	CSAKSERPGYEQFF
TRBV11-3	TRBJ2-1	CASSSLGGLSSYNEQFF
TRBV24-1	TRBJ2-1	CATSGGTARSSYNEQFF
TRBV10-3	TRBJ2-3	CAISDSSGRHTDTQYF
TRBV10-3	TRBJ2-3	CATKDTRGLRGTSTDTQYF
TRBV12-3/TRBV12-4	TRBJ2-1	CASSLRTPGVAGSQFF
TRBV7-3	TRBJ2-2	CASSLIQPGELFF
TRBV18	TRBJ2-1	CASSPRDYRYNEQFF
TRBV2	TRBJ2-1	CASSDPSGRYNEQFF
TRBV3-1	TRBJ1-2	CASSQRALGGGGYTF
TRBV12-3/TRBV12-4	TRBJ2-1	CASSLNPLLLAGGRNEQFF
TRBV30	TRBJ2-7	CAWSSRGLAGRYEQYF
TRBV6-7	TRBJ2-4	CASREKREGIQYF
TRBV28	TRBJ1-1	CASKGAGVVNTEAFF
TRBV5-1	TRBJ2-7	CASSLALGHDSYEQYF
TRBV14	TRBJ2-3	CASSQGRGLLTDTQYF
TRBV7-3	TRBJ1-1	CASRVHRDVGEAFF
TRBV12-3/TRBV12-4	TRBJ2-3	CASSSSSGRVPDTQYF
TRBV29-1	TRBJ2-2	CSVGTGITTGELFF
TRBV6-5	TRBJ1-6	CASRTGGDNSPLHF
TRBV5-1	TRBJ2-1	CASSPPFGTSGGNEQFF
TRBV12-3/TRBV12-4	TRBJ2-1	CASSLAGTSGRAGEQFF
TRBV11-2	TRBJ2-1	CASSARRDPNTYNEQFF
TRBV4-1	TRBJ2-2	CASSQETGFTGELFF
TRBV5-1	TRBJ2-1	CASSLNPKIAGGDNEQFF
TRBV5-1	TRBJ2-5	CASSQSGTTHRAQYF
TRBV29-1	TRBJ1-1	CSVEVVEREAFF
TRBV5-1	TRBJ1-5	CASSLGDGGPQPQHF